This T cell receptor beta chain was identified in a study of blood T cell repertoires in COVID-19. Across the study: PBMCs, B-cell-depleted T cells, or T cells were the source of the cDNA or gDNA that made up the material.

V was shortened by 5 bases and J by 3 bases, with 16 bases between the two germline ends. CDR1 is SEHNR, CDR2 FQNEAQ, per germline (reference sequence). CDR3 size: 16 residues. The table came from immunoSEQ multiplex PCR; TCRdb's copy has only in-frame clones and leaves some out. The repertoire holds more than 200,000 clones, with 70% to 90% as singletons. The J gene is TRBJ1-4, the V gene TRBV7-9; perhaps TRBD1 as D (6 bases). The sequenced sample was peripheral blood. The receptor's source is a man younger than 30 with active or convalescent COVID-19. CDR3 sequence: CASSRDRTDSNEKLFF. The DNA of the CDR3 is TGTGCCAGCAGCCGCGACCGGACAGATTCTAATGAAAAACTGTTTTTT. The complete variable domain, with remaining parts taken from reference TRBV7-9 and TRBJ1-4, reads DTGVSQNPRHKITKRGQNVTFRCDPISEHNRLYWYRQTLGQGPEFLTYFQNEAQLEKSRLLSDRFSAERPKGSFSTLEIQRTEQGDSAMYLCASSRDRTDSNEKLFFGSGTQLSVL.